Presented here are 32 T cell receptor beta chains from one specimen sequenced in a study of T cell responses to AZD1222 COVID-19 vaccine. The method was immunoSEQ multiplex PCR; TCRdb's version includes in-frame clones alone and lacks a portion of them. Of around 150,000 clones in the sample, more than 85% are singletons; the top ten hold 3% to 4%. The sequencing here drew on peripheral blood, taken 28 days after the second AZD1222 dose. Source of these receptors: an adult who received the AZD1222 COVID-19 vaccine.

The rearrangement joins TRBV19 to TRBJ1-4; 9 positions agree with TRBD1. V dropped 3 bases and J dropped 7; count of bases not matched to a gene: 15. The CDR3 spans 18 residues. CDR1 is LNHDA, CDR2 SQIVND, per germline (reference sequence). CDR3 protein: CASSIAGQGRFEGEKLFF. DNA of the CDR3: TGTGCCAGTAGTATTGCGGGACAGGGACGGTTTGAAGGTGAAAAACTGTTTTTT.

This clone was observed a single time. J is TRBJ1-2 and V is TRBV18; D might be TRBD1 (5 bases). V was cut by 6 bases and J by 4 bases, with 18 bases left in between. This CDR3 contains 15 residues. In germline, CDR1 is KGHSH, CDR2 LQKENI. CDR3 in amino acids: CASSGTQGRGYGYTF. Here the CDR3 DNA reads TGTGCCAGCTCGGGGACTCAGGGACGGGGCTATGGCTACACCTTC.

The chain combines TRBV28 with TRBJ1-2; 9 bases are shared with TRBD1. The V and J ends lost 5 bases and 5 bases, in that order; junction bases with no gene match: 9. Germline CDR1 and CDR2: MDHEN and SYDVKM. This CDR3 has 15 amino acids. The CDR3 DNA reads TGTGCCAGCAGTACAGTACAGGGGGCGGGATATGGCTACACCTTC. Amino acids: CASSTVQGAGYGYTF.

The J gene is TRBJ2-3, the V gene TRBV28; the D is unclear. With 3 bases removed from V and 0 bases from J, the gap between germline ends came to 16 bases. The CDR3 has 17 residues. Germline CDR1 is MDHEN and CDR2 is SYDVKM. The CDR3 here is CASSLTELSHSTDTQYF. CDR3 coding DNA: TGTGCCAGCAGTTTGACGGAACTCAGTCATAGCACAGATACGCAGTATTTT.

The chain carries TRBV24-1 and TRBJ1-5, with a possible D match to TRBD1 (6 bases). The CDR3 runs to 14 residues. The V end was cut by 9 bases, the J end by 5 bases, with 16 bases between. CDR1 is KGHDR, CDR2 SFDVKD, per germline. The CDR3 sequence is CATSGGSGYQPQHF. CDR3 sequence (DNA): TGTGCCACCTCGGGGGGCTCGGGATATCAGCCCCAGCATTTT.

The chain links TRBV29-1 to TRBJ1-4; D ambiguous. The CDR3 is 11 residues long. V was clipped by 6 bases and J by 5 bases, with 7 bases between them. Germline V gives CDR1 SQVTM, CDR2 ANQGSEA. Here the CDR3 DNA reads TGCAGCGTCGACTTAAATGAAAAACTGTTTTTT. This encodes CSVDLNEKLFF.

This chain's CDR3 is CASSSGQGNIQYF. In DNA, the CDR3 is TGTGCCAGCAGCTCGGGACAGGGGAACATTCAGTACTTC. V gene TRBV7-3 combines with J gene TRBJ2-4; TRBD1 aligns across 10 bases. This CDR3 comprises 13 residues. J gave up 7 bases and V 4 bases, and 1 base lay outside the gene matches. CDR1 is SGHTA and CDR2 is FQGTGA in the germline V gene.

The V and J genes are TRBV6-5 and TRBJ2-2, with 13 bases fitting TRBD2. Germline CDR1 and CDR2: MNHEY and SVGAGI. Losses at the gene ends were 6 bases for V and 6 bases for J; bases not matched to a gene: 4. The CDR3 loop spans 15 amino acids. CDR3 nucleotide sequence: TGTGCCAGCAGGTTGGGACTAGCGGGACCCGGGGAGCTGTTTTTT. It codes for CASRLGLAGPGELFF.

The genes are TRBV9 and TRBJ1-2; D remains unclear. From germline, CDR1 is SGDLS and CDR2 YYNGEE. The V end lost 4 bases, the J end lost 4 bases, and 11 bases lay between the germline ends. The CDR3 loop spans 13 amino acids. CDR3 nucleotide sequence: TGTGCCAGCAGCTCGGGCTTTATCTATGGCTACACCTTC. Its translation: CASSSGFIYGYTF.

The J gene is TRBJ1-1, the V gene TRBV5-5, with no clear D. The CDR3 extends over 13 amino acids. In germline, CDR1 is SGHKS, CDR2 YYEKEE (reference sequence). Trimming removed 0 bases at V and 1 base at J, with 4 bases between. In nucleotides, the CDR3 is TGTGCCAGCAGCTTGGCGGGGAACACTGAAGCTTTCTTT. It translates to CASSLAGNTEAFF.

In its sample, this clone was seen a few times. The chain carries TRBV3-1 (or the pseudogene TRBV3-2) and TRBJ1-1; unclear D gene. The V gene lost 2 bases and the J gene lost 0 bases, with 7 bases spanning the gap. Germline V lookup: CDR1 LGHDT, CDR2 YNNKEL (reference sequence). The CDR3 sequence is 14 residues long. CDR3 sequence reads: CASSQSRLNTEAFF. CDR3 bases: TGTGCCAGCAGCCAATCCAGATTGAACACTGAAGCTTTCTTT.

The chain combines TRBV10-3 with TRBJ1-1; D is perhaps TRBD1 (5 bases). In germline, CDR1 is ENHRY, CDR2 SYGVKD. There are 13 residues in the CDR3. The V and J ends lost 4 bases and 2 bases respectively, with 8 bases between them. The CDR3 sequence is CAISGGLNTEAFF. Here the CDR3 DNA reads TGTGCCATCAGTGGGGGACTTAACACTGAAGCTTTCTTT.

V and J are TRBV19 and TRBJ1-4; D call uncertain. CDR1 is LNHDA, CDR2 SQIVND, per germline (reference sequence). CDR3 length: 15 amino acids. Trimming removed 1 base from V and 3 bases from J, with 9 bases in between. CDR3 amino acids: CASSIARGANEKLFF. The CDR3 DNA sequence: TGTGCCAGTAGTATAGCGCGGGGTGCTAATGAAAAACTGTTTTTT.

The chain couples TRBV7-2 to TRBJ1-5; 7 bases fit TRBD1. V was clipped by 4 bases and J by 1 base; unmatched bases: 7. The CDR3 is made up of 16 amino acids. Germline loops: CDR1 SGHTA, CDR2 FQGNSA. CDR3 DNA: TGTGCCAGCAGCTCCCAGACAGGGTTAAGCAATCAGCCCCAGCATTTT. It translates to CASSSQTGLSNQPQHF.

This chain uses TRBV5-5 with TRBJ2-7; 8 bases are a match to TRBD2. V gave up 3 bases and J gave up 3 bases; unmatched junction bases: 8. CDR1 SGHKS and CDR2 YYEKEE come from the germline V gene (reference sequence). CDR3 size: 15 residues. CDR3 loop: CASSSPSGSIYEQYF. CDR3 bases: TGTGCCAGCAGCTCTCCAAGCGGGAGTATCTACGAGCAGTACTTC.

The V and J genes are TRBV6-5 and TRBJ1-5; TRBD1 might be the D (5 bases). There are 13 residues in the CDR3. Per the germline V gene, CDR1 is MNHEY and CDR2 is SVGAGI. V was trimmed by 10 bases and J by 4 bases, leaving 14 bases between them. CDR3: CATTGLMNQPQHF. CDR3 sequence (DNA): TGTGCCACCACGGGACTGATGAATCAGCCCCAGCATTTT.

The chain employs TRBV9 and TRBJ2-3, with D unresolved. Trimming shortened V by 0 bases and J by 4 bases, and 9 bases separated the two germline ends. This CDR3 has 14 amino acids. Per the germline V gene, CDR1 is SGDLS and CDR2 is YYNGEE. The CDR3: CASSVDLGPDTQYF. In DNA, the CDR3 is TGTGCCAGCAGCGTAGATTTGGGTCCAGATACGCAGTATTTT.

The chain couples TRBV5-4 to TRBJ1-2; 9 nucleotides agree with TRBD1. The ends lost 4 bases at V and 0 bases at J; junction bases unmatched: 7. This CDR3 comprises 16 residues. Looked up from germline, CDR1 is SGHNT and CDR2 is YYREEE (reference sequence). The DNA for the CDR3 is TGTGCCAGCAGCCCTCCGGGACAGGGCCCTAACTATGGCTACACCTTC. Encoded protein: CASSPPGQGPNYGYTF.

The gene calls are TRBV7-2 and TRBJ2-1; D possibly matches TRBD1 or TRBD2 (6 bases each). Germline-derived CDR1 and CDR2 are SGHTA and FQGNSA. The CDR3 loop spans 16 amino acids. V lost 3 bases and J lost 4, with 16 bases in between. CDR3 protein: CASSFGGTFRYNEQFF. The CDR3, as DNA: TGTGCCAGCAGCTTTGGGGGGACATTTAGGTACAATGAGCAGTTCTTC.

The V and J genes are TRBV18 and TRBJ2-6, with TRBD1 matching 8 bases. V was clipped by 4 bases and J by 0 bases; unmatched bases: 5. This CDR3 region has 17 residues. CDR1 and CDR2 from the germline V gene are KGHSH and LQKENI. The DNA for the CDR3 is TGTGCCAGCTCACTGGGACAGGAACACTCTGGGGCCAACGTCCTGACTTTC. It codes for CASSLGQEHSGANVLTF.

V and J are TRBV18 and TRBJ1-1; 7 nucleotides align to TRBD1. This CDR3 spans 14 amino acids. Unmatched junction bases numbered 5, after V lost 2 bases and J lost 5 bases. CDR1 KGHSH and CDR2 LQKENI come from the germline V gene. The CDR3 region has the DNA TGTGCCAGCTCACCATCGCAGGGGGGAACTGAAGCTTTCTTT. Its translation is CASSPSQGGTEAFF.

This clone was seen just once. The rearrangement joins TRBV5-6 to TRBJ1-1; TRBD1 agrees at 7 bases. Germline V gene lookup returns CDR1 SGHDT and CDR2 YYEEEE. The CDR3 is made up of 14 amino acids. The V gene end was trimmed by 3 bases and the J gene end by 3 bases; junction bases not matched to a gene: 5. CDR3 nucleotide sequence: TGTGCCAGCAGCTCCCTAACAGGGGACACTGAAGCTTTCTTT. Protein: CASSSLTGDTEAFF.

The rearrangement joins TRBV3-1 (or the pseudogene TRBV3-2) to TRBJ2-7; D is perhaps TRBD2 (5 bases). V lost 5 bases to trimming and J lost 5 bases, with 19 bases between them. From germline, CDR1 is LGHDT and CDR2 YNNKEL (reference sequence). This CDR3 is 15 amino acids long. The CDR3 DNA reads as TGTGCCAGCAGCAGCAGAGGCGTGAGGGTAAACGAGCAGTACTTC. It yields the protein CASSSRGVRVNEQYF.

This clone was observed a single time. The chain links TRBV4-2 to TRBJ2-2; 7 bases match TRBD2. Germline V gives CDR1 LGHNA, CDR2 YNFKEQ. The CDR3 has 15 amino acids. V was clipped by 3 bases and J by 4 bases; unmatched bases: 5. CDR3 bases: TGTGCCAGCAGCCAGCTAGCGGAGGGCACCGGGGAGCTGTTTTTT. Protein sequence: CASSQLAEGTGELFF.

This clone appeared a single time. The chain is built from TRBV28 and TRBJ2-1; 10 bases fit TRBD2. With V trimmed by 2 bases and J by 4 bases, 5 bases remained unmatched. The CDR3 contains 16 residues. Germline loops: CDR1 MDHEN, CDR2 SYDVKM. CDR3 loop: CASSLVGLAKYNEQFF. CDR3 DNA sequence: TGTGCCAGCAGTTTAGTGGGACTAGCGAAATACAATGAGCAGTTCTTC.

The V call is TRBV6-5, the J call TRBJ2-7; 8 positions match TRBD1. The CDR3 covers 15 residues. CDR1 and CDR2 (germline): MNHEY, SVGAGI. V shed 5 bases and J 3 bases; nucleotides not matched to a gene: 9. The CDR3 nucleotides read TGTGCCAGCAGTCCTGACAGGGGAACGTTCTACGAGCAGTACTTC. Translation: CASSPDRGTFYEQYF.

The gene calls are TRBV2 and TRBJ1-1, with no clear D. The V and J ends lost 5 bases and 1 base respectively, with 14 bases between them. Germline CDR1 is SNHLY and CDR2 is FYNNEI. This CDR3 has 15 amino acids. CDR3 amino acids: CASSYQLLRNTEAFF. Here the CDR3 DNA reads TGTGCCAGCAGTTACCAGTTGTTGCGGAACACTGAAGCTTTCTTT. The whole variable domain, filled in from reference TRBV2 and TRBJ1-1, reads EPEVTQTPSHQVTQMGQEVILRCVPISNHLYFYWYRQILGQKVEFLVSFYNNEISEKSEIFDDQFSVERPDGSNFTLKIRSTKLEDSAMYFCASSYQLLRNTEAFFGQGTRLTVV.

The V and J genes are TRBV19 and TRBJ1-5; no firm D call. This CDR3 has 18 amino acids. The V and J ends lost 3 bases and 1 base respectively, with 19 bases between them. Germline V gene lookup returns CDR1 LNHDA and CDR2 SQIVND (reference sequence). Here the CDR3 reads CASSMRAITESSNQPQHF. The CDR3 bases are TGTGCCAGTAGTATGAGGGCAATTACTGAATCAAGCAATCAGCCCCAGCATTTT.

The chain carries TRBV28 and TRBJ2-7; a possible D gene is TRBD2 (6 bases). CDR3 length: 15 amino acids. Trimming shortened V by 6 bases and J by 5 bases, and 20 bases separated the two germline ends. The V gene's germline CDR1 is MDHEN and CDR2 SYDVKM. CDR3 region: CASRPRRAGLDEQYF. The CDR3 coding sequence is TGTGCCAGCAGGCCCCGGAGGGCCGGTTTGGACGAGCAGTACTTC.

CDR3 sequence: CASPQRDRIVDEQFF. Written as DNA, the CDR3 is TGTGCCAGTCCCCAGAGGGACCGGATAGTCGATGAGCAGTTCTTC. The chain has TRBV9 and TRBJ2-1, with D perhaps given as TRBD1 or TRBD2 (5 bases each). Germline lookup yields CDR1 SGDLS and CDR2 YYNGEE. CDR3 length: 15 amino acids. V was shortened by 8 bases and J by 8 bases, with 23 bases between the two germline ends.

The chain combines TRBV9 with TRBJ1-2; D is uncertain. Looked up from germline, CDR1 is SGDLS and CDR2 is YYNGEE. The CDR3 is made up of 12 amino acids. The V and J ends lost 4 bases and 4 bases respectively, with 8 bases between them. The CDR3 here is CASSSRGYGYTF. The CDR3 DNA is TGTGCCAGCAGCTCTCGGGGCTATGGCTACACCTTC.

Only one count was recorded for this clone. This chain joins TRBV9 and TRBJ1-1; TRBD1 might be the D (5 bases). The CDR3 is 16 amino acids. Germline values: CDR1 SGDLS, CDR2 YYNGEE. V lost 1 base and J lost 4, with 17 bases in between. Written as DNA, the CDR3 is TGTGCCAGCAGCGTATTCGAGGGGCCGGGGGGCACTGAAGCTTTCTTT. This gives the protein CASSVFEGPGGTEAFF.